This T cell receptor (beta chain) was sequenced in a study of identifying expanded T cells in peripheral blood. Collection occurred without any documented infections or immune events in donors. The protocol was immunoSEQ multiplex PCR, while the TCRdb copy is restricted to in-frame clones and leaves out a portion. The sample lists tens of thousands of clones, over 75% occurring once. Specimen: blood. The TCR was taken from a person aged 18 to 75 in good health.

In DNA form, the CDR3 reads TGTGCCAGCAGCTTGAGGGGAGGGACCTACGAGCAGTACTTC. It translates to CASSLRGGTYEQYF. V is TRBV7-9 and J is TRBJ2-7; TRBD2 matches at 7 bases. Germline V lookup: CDR1 SEHNR, CDR2 FQNEAQ (reference sequence). This CDR3 region has 14 residues. Trimming at V came to 3 bases and at J to 2 bases, leaving 4 bases not matched to a gene.